This entry is about one TCR beta chain. Antigen unknown. In germline, CDR1 is MNHNS, CDR2 SASEGT. CDR3 length: 15 residues. The V gene end was trimmed by 7 bases and the J gene end by 4 bases; junction bases not matched to a gene: 7. This specimen belongs to a study of cytomegalovirus exposure and HLA in healthy donors. Study-wide results and limits: TCR beta sequences reportedly predicted the HLA-A and HLA-B alleles of most subjects accurately. It was only CMV serostatus that was available as immune exposure information. A later analysis linked a missense variant in DCLRE1C to the trimming of TCR beta V and J genes. The authors confirmed in vitro that a few CMV-associated chains were specific for CMV antigens.

The PCR was carried out with 60 Vbeta primers and 13 Jbeta primers. Here immunoSEQ multiplex PCR was the method, and the copy in TCRdb shows in-frame clones only, minus some. The sample yields 66,000 or so clones, about 89% seen once. The sequence came from a man younger than 40 in good health and CMV-seropositive. Sequencing was performed on PBMCs. V usage is TRBV6-1 and J usage is TRBJ1-2, with TRBD1 matching over 12 bases. This CDR3 reads CASNTGTGGSYGYTF. The DNA of the CDR3 is TGTGCCAGCAATACGGGGACAGGGGGCAGCTATGGCTACACCTTC.